Shown below are 20 T cell receptor beta chains from a single sample sequenced in a study of CD8+CD57+ T cells in acquired aplastic anemia. Patients selected for sequencing had displayed CD8+CD57+ cell expansion by flow cytometry. For CDR3 and TCR beta VDJ profiling, genomic DNA was the template used. A single record per CDR3 protein comes from TCRdb applying MiXCR to the reads. The sample contains some 150,000 distinct CDR3 sequences, 70% to 75% of which appear only once. The sequenced sample was sorted CD4+, CD8+, or CD8+CD57+ T cells (not recorded which) from PBMCs. The receptors derive from a human donor with aplastic anemia.

The CDR3 DNA is TGTGCCACCAGCAGAGGGGAGGTAGTGGGTGGCTACACCTTC. This encodes CATSRGEVVGGYTF. The gene calls are TRBV15 and TRBJ1-2; no clear D gene. CDR1 is LNHNV and CDR2 is YYDKDF in the germline V gene (reference sequence). Deletions cut 1 base from V and 7 bases from J, with 13 bases between. The length of the CDR3 is 14 residues.

In this sample, this clonotype turned up many times. The CDR3 here is CASSLGEETQYF. As DNA, the CDR3 is TGTGCCAGCAGCTTAGGAGAGGAGACCCAGTACTTC. This sequence joins TRBV7-6 and TRBJ2-5; no definite D call. Germline V lookup: CDR1 SGHVS, CDR2 FNYEAQ. The CDR3 length is 12 residues. V dropped 1 base and J dropped 5 bases, with 5 bases sitting between them.

The CDR3 sequence: CARGRGIEAFF. DNA of the CDR3: TGTGCACGGGGGAGAGGCATTGAAGCTTTCTTT. J is TRBJ1-1 and V is TRBV24-1; D may be TRBD1 (5 bases). CDR1 KGHDR and CDR2 SFDVKD come from the germline V gene. The CDR3 extends over 11 amino acids.

The chain couples TRBV7-2 to TRBJ2-5, with D hard to call. The V end lost 5 bases, the J end lost 3 bases, and 7 bases lay between the germline ends. This CDR3 contains 12 residues. Germline assignment: CDR1 SGHTA and CDR2 FQGNSA. CDR3 residues: CASSQWKETQYF. The CDR3 DNA reads TGTGCCAGCAGCCAGTGGAAAGAGACCCAGTACTTC. Combining the CDR3 with reference TRBV7-2 and TRBJ2-5 gives the whole variable domain GAGVSQSPSNKVTEKGKDVELRCDPISGHTALYWYRQSLGQGLEFLIYFQGNSAPDKSGLPSDRFSAERTGGSVSTLTIQRTQQEDSAVYLCASSQWKETQYFGPGTRLLVL.

The chain combines TRBV7-9 with TRBJ1-1; D is uncertain. Trimming pared 5 bases from V and 5 bases from J, leaving 12 bases between. From germline, CDR1 is SEHNR and CDR2 FQNEAQ (reference sequence). CDR3 length: 13 amino acids. CDR3 DNA: TGTGCCAGCAGCAAAACCGCCGGGACTGAAGCTTTCTTT. This gives the protein CASSKTAGTEAFF.

The CDR3 loop reads CASSSLYKGEQYF. The CDR3 nucleotides are TGTGCCAGCAGTTCACTTTACAAGGGCGAGCAGTACTTC. The V and J genes are TRBV12-3 or TRBV12-4 and TRBJ2-7; unclear D gene. V lost 4 bases to trimming and J lost 6 bases, with 13 bases between them. The CDR3 runs 13 residues.

This clonotype was seen a few times. The rearrangement uses TRBV4-1 and TRBJ2-7; tentatively, D is TRBD1 (7 bases). The germline V and J ends were trimmed by 2 bases and 4 bases, with 15 bases remaining between them. Looked up from germline, CDR1 is MGHRA and CDR2 is YSYEKL. This CDR3 has 15 amino acids. The CDR3 DNA follows: TGCGCCAGCAGCCAAACGACAGGGAGGCCGTACGAGCAGTACTTC. This gives the protein CASSQTTGRPYEQYF.

The count of this clonotype is one. The gene calls are TRBV9 and TRBJ1-1; D may be TRBD1 (6 bases). Trimming left V 4 bases short and J 1 base short, with 8 bases between. CDR1 is SGDLS and CDR2 is YYNGEE in the germline V gene. The CDR3 consists of 13 residues. The CDR3 is CASSMGQNTEAFF. The CDR3 DNA reads TGTGCCAGCAGCATGGGACAGAACACTGAAGCTTTCTTT. Full variable domain (outside the CDR3, taken from reference TRBV9 and TRBJ1-1): DSGVTQTPKHLITATGQRVTLRCSPRSGDLSVYWYQQSLDQGLQFLIQYYNGEERAKGNILERFSAQQFPDLHSELNLSSLELGDSALYFCASSMGQNTEAFFGQGTRLTVV.

The chain links TRBV19 to TRBJ2-5; no clear D gene. Trimming cost V 4 bases and J 8 bases, with 17 bases left between them. The CDR3 runs to 14 residues. Germline loops: CDR1 LNHDA, CDR2 SQIVND (reference sequence). The CDR3 spells CASSSDRVGLTQYF. The DNA of the CDR3 is TGTGCCAGTAGTAGCGACCGCGTTGGTCTTACCCAGTACTTC.

The chain combines TRBV7-9 with TRBJ2-5; 12 nucleotides match TRBD2. Germline V gene sequence: CDR1 SEHNR, CDR2 FQNEAQ (reference sequence). V gave up 5 bases and J gave up 4 bases; unmatched junction bases: 11. The CDR3 is 17 residues long. The CDR3 DNA reads as TGTGCCAGCAGCCCAGGGGCTAGCGGGAGGGCAGTAGAGACCCAGTACTTC. Translation gives CASSPGASGRAVETQYF.

The rearrangement joins TRBV20-1 to TRBJ1-4; no firm D call. V lost 3 bases to trimming and J lost 2 bases, with 10 bases between them. The CDR3 is made up of 14 amino acids. Germline V gene data show CDR1 as DFQATT and CDR2 as SNEGSKA (reference sequence). Here the CDR3 DNA reads TGCAGTGCTAGGGTCGGACTGACTAATGAAAAACTGTTTTTT. Translation gives CSARVGLTNEKLFF.

This clonotype was seen only a few times. J is TRBJ2-7 and V is TRBV10-3; D is possibly TRBD2 (7 bases). The germline V and J ends were trimmed by 0 bases and 5 bases, with 8 bases remaining between them. Germline V gene sequence: CDR1 ENHRY, CDR2 SYGVKD. This CDR3 region has 13 residues. The DNA for the CDR3 is TGTGCCATCAGTGAGTCCGGGGGGCACGAGCAGTACTTC. Amino acid sequence: CAISESGGHEQYF.

This clonotype was detected a few times. The rearrangement joins TRBV7-2 to TRBJ2-7; D possibly uses TRBD1 or TRBD2 (5 bases each). This CDR3 contains 16 residues. V was shortened by 5 bases and J by 0 bases, with 17 bases between the two germline ends. Germline CDR1 reads SGHTA; CDR2 reads FQGNSA. This CDR3 reads CASSPWTGPSSYEQYF. For the CDR3, the DNA is TGTGCCAGCAGCCCTTGGACGGGACCAAGCTCCTACGAGCAGTACTTC.

The chain uses TRBV13 and TRBJ1-5; D gene unclear. Germline-derived CDR1 and CDR2 are PRHDT and FYEKMQ (reference sequence). V was trimmed by 5 bases and J by 1 base, leaving 12 bases between them. CDR3 size: 15 residues. The CDR3 DNA follows: TGTGCCAGCAGCCAAGGCGCCGTCAGCAATCAGCCCCAGCATTTT. It translates to CASSQGAVSNQPQHF.

This chain uses TRBV19 with TRBJ2-2; D is uncertain. Trimming removed 4 bases at V and 5 bases at J, with 11 bases between. Germline CDR1 reads LNHDA; CDR2 reads SQIVND (reference sequence). There are 14 residues in the CDR3. CDR3 sequence reads: CASSNEYGTGELFF. CDR3 coding DNA: TGTGCCAGTAGTAATGAGTACGGGACCGGGGAGCTGTTTTTT.

About this clonotype itself: A much larger clone differs by one base, so this may be a read error. Because the CDR3 is missing its conserved closing phenylalanine or tryptophan, this is likely a read error. CDR3 loop: CASLASMDGYTL. The DNA for the CDR3 is TGTGCCAGCCTAGCCTCCATGGACGGCTACACCCTC. V is TRBV6-2 or TRBV6-3 and J is TRBJ1-2, with unresolved D. CDR3 size: 12 residues. Germline CDR1 reads MNHEY; CDR2 reads SVGEGT. V lost 8 bases and J 8 bases, leaving 15 bases between the germline ends.

V usage is TRBV9 and J usage is TRBJ1-1; D not resolved. The CDR3 consists of 15 residues. The germline CDR1 and CDR2 sequences are SGDLS and YYNGEE. V was shortened by 5 bases and J by 4 bases, with 18 bases between the two germline ends. The CDR3 nucleotides read TGTGCCAGCAGTGAAGAGATAAATTACAGCACTGAAGCTTTCTTT. The encoded protein is CASSEEINYSTEAFF.

This clonotype was picked up one time. At one boundary the junction diverges from the germline segment, which might be a read error. CDR3: CASSVEGYRDGGAQYF. CDR3 in DNA: TGTGCCAGCAGCGTAGAAGGTTATCGGGATGGCGGGGCCCAGTACTTC. This chain links TRBV5-1 with TRBJ2-5; possibly TRBD2 for D (6 bases). The CDR3 length is 16 residues. Germline V gene sequence: CDR1 SGHRS, CDR2 YFSETQ.

V gene TRBV6-5 combines with J gene TRBJ1-6, with D unresolved. V was shortened by 4 bases and J by 7 bases, with 8 bases between the two germline ends. The CDR3 consists of 13 residues. From germline, CDR1 is MNHEY and CDR2 SVGAGI. The CDR3 DNA is TGTGCCAGCAGTTGGACTGCAAATTCACCCCTCCACTTT. Residues: CASSWTANSPLHF.

The V gene is TRBV20-1, the J gene TRBJ2-7, with 11 nucleotides matching TRBD2. This CDR3 contains 15 residues. The germline CDR1 and CDR2 sequences are DFQATT and SNEGSKA (reference sequence). The V gene end was trimmed by 3 bases and the J gene end by 0 bases; junction bases not matched to a gene: 4. The CDR3: CSARLSGRASYEQYF. CDR3 bases: TGCAGTGCTAGGCTTAGCGGGAGGGCCTCCTACGAGCAGTACTTC.